This T cell receptor beta chain originates from a study of cytomegalovirus exposure and HLA in healthy donors. To note about this clone: Its antigen is still unknown.

Study-level points and caveats: Segments of the TCR beta V type were, in most cases, productive about 90% or about 30% of the time in an earlier analysis. A later analysis linked a missense variant in DCLRE1C to the trimming of TCR beta V and J genes. Researchers catalogued under 200 TCR beta chains as cytomegalovirus-associated.

This PCR relied on a set of 60 Vbeta primers and 13 Jbeta primers. TCRdb's copy holds only in-frame clones and misses some; the assay was immunoSEQ multiplex PCR. The table lists more than 200,000 clones. This CDR3 has 14 amino acids. Trimming removed 0 bases from V and 1 base from J, with 5 bases in between. Per the germline V gene, CDR1 is SGHNT and CDR2 is YENEEA. V usage is TRBV11-3 and J usage is TRBJ2-3, with a possible D match to TRBD2 (5 bases). This clonotype originated in a woman aged 25 to 45 in good health and CMV-seropositive. The sample was PBMCs. The chain's CDR3 is CASSLEAGTDTQYF. In DNA form, the CDR3 reads TGTGCCAGCAGCTTAGAAGCGGGCACAGATACGCAGTATTTT.